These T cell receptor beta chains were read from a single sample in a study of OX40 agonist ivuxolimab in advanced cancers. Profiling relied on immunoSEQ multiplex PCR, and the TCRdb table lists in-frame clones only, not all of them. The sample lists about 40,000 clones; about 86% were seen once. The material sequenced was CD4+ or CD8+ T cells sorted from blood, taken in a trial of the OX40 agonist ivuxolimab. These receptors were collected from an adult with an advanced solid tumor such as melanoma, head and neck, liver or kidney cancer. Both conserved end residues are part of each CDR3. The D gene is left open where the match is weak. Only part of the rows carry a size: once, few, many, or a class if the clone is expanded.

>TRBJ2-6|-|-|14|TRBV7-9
TGTGCCAGCAGCTTAGGCGGCCGGGGTGTCGTCCTGACTTTC
CASSLGGRGVVLTF
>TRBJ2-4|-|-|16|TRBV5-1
TGCGCCAGCAGCTTGTCCGCGGGGGCCGCCAAAAACATTCAGTACTTC
CASSLSAGAAKNIQYF
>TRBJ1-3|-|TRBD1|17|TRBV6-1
TGTGCCAGCAGTGACAGTCCCCAGGGGGCAACTGGAAACACCATATATTTT
CASSDSPQGATGNTIYF
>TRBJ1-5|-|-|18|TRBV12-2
TGTGCAAGTCGCTTAGCAACCCATCGTGGTGTCCGCAATCAGCCCCAGCATTTT
CASRLATHRGVRNQPQHF
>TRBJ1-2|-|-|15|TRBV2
TGTGCCAGCAGTGTCTTCGGGCGAGTGAACTATGGCTACACCTTC
CASSVFGRVNYGYTF
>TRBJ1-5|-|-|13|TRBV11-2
TGTGCCAGCAGCCCGTTCAGGGATCAGCCCCAGCATTTT
CASSPFRDQPQHF
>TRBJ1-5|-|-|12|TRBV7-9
TGTGCCAGCAGCCAGGATAATCAGCCCCAGCATTTT
CASSQDNQPQHF
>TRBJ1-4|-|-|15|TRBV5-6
TGTGCCAGCAGCTTGGGCGGTTCAACGGAGGAGAAACTGTTTTTT
CASSLGGSTEEKLFF
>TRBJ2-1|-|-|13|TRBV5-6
TGTGCCAGCAGCTTGGGGGGCACCGATGAGCAGTTCTTC
CASSLGGTDEQFF
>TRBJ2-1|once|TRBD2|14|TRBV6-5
TGTGCCAGCAGTCAGCGGGGGGGCTTCAATGAGCAGTTCTTC
CASSQRGGFNEQFF
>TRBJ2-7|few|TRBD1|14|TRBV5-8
TGTGCCAGCAGCGGCGGACAGGGAACCTACGAGCAGTACTTC
CASSGGQGTYEQYF
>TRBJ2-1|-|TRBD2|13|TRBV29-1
TGCAGCGTTGGGACTAGCGGGGGTAATGAGCAGTTCTTC
CSVGTSGGNEQFF
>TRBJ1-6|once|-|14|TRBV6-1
TGTGCCAGCATTACGGGGCAGGGTAAAGCACCCCTCCACTTT
CASITGQGKAPLHF
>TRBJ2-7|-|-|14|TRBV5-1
TGCGCCAGCAGCTACAGGGTGGGAGCTGGCGAGCAGTACTTC
CASSYRVGAGEQYF
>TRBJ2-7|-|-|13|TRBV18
TGTGCCAGCTCACCACGGACAGAGACCGAGCAGTACTTC
CASSPRTETEQYF
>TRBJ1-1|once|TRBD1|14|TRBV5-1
TGCGCCAGCAGCTTGGACAGGGGGAACACTGAAGCTTTCTTT
CASSLDRGNTEAFF
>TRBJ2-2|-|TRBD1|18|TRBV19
TGTGCCAGTAGGGCTTCGACAGGGTTAGAGACAAGCACCGGGGAGCTGTTTTTT
CASRASTGLETSTGELFF
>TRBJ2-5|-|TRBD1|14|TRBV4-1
TGCGCCAGCAGGCAGACAGGGGGCCAAGAGACCCAGTACTTC
CASRQTGGQETQYF
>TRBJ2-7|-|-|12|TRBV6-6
TGTGCCAGCAGTGGCTTGAACCTGGAGCAGTACTTC
CASSGLNLEQYF
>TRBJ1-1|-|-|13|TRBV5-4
TGTGCCAGCAGCCAAGAGGACAAAACTGAAGCTTTCTTT
CASSQEDKTEAFF
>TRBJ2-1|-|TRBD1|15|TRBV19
TGTGCCAGTAGTTTACAGGGGGCCAGAGGTAATGAGCAGTTCTTC
CASSLQGARGNEQFF
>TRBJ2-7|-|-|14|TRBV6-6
TGTGCCAGCAGTTACTCACGGGGAGCCTACGAGCAGTACTTC
CASSYSRGAYEQYF
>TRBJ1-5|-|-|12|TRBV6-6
TGTGCCAGCAGGCAATCTAATCAGCCCCAGCATTTT
CASRQSNQPQHF
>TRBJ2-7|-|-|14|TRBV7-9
TGTGCCAGCAGCCCCGACCCAAACTCCTACGAGCAGTACTTC
CASSPDPNSYEQYF
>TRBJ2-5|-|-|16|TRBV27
TGTGCCAGCAGTTTATCCCGGACGGCCGGCGGCGAGACCCAGTACTTC
CASSLSRTAGGETQYF
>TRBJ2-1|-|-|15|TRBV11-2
TGTGCCAGCAGCTTAGGAGGGAGCTCCTACAATGAGCAGTTCTTC
CASSLGGSSYNEQFF
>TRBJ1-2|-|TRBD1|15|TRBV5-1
TGCGCCAGCAGCTTAGCCGGGACAGGGGGCGAGGGCTACACCTTC
CASSLAGTGGEGYTF
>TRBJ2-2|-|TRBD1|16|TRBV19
TGTGCCAGTAGACTAATGACAGGGATCTTCCCCGGGGAGCTGTTTTTT
CASRLMTGIFPGELFF
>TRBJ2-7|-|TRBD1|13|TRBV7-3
TGTGCCAGCAGCTTAGACAGGGGCTACGAGCAGTACTTC
CASSLDRGYEQYF
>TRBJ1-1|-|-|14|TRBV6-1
TGTGCCACCACGCGTTTCGGGGGGAACACTGAAGCTTTCTTT
CATTRFGGNTEAFF
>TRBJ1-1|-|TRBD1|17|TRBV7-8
TGTGCCAGCGCAGTGCGACGGACAGGGGGCTTAAACACTGAAGCTTTCTTT
CASAVRRTGGLNTEAFF
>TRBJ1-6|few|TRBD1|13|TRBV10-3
TGTGCCATCAGGACAGGGGTAGGTTCACCCCTCCACTTT
CAIRTGVGSPLHF
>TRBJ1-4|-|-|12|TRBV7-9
TGTGCCAGCAGCTTAAGCCAGGCAAAACTGTTTTTT
CASSLSQAKLFF
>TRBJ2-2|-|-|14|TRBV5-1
TGCGCCAGCAGCTTTTCAGGATACACCGGGGAGCTGTTTTTT
CASSFSGYTGELFF
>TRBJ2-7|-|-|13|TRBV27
TGTGCCAGCGCCCTCAGGGGCCGGGACGAGCAGTACTTC
CASALRGRDEQYF
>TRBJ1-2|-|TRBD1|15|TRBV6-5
TGTGCCAGCAGTTACCGAAGAACAGGGGAAGGTGGCTACACCTTC
CASSYRRTGEGGYTF
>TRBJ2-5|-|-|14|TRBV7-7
TGTGCTAGCAGCCCAGCCAGGGGGGGAGAGACCCAGTACTTC
CASSPARGGETQYF
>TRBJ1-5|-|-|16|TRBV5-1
TGCGCCAGCAGCTTGGACCCGGGGTATAGCAATCAGCCCCAGCATTTT
CASSLDPGYSNQPQHF
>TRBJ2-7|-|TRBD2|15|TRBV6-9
TGTGCCAGCAGTGAAGGAGCGGGGGGGCCCAACGAGCAGTACTTC
CASSEGAGGPNEQYF
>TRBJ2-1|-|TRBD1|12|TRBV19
TGTGCCAGTAGCCAACAGGGGAATGAGCAGTTCTTC
CASSQQGNEQFF
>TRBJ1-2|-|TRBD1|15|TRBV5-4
TGTGCCAGCAGCTTGGAGGCAGGGGGCAACTATGGCTACACCTTC
CASSLEAGGNYGYTF
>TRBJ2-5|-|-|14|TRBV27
TGTGCCAGCAGACGTTGGGGGATTCAAGAGACCCAGTACTTC
CASRRWGIQETQYF
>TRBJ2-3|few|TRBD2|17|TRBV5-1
TGCGCCAGCAGCTTGAGCCCTAGCGGGGGGGCACTAGATACGCAGTATTTT
CASSLSPSGGALDTQYF
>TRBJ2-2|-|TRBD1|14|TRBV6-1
TGTGCCAGCAGCCGGGACAGGGGCGTCGGGGAGCTGTTTTTT
CASSRDRGVGELFF
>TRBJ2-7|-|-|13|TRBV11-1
TGTGCCAGCAGCTTAGCGGAAAACTACGAGCAGTACTTC
CASSLAENYEQYF
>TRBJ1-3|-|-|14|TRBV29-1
TGCAGCGTTCCAGGGGAGTTCGGCGGAAACACCATATATTTT
CSVPGEFGGNTIYF
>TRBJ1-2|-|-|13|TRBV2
TGTGCCAGCATGCCAGGCCCTTACTATGGCTACACCTTC
CASMPGPYYGYTF
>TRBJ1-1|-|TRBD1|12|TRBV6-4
TGTGCCAGCAGTGACCCGACAGGGAAAGCTTTCTTT
CASSDPTGKAFF
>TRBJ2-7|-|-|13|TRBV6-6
TGTGCCAGCAGTTCGGGCAGGGGGGACGAGCAGTACTTC
CASSSGRGDEQYF
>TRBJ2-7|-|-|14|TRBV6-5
TGTGCCAGCAGCCTACGTAACGGGGTAGGCGAGCAGTACTTC
CASSLRNGVGEQYF
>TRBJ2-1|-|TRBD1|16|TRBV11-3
TGTGCCAGCAGCTTAGGCCGGACAGGGGTACACAATGAGCAGTTCTTC
CASSLGRTGVHNEQFF
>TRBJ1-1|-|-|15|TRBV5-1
TGCGCCAGCAGCTCGGAAGGACAGCCGAACACTGAAGCTTTCTTT
CASSSEGQPNTEAFF
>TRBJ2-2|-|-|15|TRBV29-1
TGCAGCGTTGCGATTCAGGGGATAAGCACCGGGGAGCTGTTTTTT
CSVAIQGISTGELFF
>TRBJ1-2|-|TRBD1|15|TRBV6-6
TGTGCCAGCAGTACGACAGGGGTGGAAAACTATGGCTACACCTTC
CASSTTGVENYGYTF